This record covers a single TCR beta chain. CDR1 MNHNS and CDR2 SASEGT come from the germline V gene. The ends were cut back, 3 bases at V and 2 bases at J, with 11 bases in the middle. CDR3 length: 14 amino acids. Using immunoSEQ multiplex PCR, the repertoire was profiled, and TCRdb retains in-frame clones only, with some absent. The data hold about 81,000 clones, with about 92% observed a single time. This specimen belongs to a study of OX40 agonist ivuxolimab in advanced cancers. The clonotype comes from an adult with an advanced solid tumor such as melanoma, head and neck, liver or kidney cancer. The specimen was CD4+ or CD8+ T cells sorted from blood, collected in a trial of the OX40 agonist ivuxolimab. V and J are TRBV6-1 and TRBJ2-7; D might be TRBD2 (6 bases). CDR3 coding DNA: TGTGCCAGCAGTGACTGGGGGGTTCCCTACGAGCAGTACTTC. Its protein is CASSDWGVPYEQYF.